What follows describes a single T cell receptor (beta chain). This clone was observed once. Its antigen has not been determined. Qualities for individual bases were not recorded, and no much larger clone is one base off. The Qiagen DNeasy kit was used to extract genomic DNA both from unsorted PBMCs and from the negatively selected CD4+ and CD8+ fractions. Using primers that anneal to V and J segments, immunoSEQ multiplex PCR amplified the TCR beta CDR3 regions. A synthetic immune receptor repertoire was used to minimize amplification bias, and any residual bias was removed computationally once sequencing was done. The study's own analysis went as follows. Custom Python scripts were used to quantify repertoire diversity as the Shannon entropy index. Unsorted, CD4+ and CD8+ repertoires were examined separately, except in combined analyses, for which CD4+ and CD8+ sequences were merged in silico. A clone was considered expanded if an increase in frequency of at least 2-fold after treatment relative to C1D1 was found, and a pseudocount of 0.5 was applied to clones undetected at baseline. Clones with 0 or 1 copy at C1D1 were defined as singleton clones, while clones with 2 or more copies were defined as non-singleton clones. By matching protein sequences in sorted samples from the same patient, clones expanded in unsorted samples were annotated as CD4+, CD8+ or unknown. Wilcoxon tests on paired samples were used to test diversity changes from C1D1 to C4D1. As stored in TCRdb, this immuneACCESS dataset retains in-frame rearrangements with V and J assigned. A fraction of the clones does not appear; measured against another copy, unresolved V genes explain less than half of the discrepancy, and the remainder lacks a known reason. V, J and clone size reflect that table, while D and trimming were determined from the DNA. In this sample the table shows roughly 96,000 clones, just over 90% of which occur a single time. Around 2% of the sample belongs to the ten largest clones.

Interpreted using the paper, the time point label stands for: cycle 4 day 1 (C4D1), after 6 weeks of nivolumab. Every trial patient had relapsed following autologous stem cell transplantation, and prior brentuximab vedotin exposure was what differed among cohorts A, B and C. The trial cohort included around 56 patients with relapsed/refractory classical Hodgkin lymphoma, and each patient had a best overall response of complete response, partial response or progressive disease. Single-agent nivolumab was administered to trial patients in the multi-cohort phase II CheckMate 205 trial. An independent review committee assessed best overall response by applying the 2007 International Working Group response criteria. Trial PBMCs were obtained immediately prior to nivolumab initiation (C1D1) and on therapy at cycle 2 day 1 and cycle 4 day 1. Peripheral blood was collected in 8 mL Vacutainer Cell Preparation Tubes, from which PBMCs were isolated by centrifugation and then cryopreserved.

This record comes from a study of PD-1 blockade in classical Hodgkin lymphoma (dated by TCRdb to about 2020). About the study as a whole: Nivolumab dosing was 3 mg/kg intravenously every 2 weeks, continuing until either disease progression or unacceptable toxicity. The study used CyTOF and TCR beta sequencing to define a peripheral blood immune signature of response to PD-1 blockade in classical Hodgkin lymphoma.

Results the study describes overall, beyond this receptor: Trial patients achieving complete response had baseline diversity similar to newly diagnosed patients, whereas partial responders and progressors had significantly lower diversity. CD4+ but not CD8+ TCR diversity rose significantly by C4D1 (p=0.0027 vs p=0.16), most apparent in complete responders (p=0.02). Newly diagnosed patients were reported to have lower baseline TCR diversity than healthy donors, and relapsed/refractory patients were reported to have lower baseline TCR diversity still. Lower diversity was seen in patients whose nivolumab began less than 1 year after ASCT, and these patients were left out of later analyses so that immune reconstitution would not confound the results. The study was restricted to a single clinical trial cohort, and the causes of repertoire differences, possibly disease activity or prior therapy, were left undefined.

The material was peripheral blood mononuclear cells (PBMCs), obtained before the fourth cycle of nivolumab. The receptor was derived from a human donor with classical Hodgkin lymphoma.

The CDR3 loop reads CASSIQGPETQYF. The sequence in DNA is TGTGCCAGCAGCATACAGGGACCAGAGACCCAGTACTTC. The rearrangement combines TRBV7-9 with TRBJ2-5; TRBD1 is perhaps the D gene, given 6 matching bases. The CDR3 measures 13 amino acids from cysteine to phenylalanine. CDR3 DNA is the only sequence kept; it has 39 bases, read in frame from the first base. CDR1 and CDR2, looked up from the germline V gene (reference sequence), are SEHNR and FQNEAQ. V is shortened by 5 bases, J by 4 bases, and the region joining them spans 11 bases.